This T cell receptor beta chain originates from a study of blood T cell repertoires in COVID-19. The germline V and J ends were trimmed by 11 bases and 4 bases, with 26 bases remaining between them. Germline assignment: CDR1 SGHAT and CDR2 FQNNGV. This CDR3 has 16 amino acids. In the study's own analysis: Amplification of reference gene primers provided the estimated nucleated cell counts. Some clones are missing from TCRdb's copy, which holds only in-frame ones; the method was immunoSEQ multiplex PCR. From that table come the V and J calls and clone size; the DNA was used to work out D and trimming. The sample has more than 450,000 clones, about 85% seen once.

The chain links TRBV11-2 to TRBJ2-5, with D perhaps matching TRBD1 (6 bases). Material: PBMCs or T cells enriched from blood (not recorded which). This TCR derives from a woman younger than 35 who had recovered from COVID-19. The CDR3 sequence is CAEKPGTPSPGETQYF. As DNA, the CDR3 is TGTGCCGAGAAGCCGGGGACACCCTCGCCGGGAGAGACCCAGTACTTC. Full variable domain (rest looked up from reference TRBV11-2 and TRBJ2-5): EAGVAQSPRYKIIEKRQSVAFWCNPISGHATLYWYQQILGQGPKLLIQFQNNGVVDDSQLPKDRFSAERLKGVDSTLKIQPAKLEDSAVYLCAEKPGTPSPGETQYFGPGTRLLVL.